This T cell receptor beta chain was retrieved from a study of blood T cell repertoires in COVID-19. Study background: Acute-phase and convalescent COVID-19 samples originated in the United States, Italy and Spain.

A Seattle source enrolled patients during active infection and followed them longitudinally. The germline V gene encodes CDR1 GTSNPN and CDR2 SVGIG (reference sequence). Trimming removed 3 bases at V and 6 bases at J, with 14 bases between. The CDR3 length is 14 residues. Produced via immunoSEQ multiplex PCR; TCRdb's table is partial and in-frame only. The repertoire holds about 160,000 clones, with roughly 78% as singletons. The rearrangement joins TRBV30 to TRBJ2-2; perhaps TRBD1 as D (6 bases). The sequence was collected from a woman aged 60-75 years with COVID-19, enrolled during active disease. Material for sequencing was peripheral blood. DNA of the CDR3: TGTGCCTGGAGCTTAAACAGGGAAGCCGGGGAGCTGTTTTTT. This sequence encodes CAWSLNREAGELFF.